This T cell receptor (beta chain) was sequenced in a study of blood T cell repertoires in COVID-19. Study at large: Sources were T cells, B-cell-depleted T cells, or PBMCs; the material itself was cDNA or gDNA.

Per the original methods: Reference gene primer amplification gave estimated nucleated cell counts. Assay: immunoSEQ multiplex PCR; the TCRdb copy retains only in-frame clones and omits some. V and J calls and clone size are those listed in that table; D and trimming were worked out from the DNA. The sample holds fewer than 150,000 clones, around 78% seen once. Germline V CDR1 and CDR2: MNHNS, SASEGT. The CDR3 totals 12 residues. Concerning this clone itself: A junction boundary mismatches the germline segment, possibly from a read error.

V is TRBV6-1 and J is TRBJ1-1, with 9 positions matching TRBD1. What was sequenced was peripheral blood. This sequence originates from a man aged 65-85 years with acute or convalescent COVID-19. CDR3 coding DNA: TGTGCCAGCAGTGAAGCTTTGGGGACAGGGCGGTTT. Translated: CASSEALGTGRF.